This T cell receptor (beta chain) was recovered during a study of identical twins. This clonotype was observed a handful of times. Germline CDR1 and CDR2: DFQATT and SNEGSKA (reference sequence). CDR3 length equals 13 residues. After removal of 6 bases from V and 6 bases from J, the junction contained 8 bases not matched to a gene. Template switching added a universal primer binding site, and final cDNA carried unique molecular identifiers. TCRdb reanalysed the 5' RACE reads using MiXCR and keeps one entry per CDR3 protein. The repertoire holds 500,000 to 600,000 distinct CDR3 sequences, with roughly a fifth as singletons. These sequences were also reported in another study, on T cells expressing NK-cell markers.

The source is a woman aged 18-29 years in good health. Input material: CD4+ T cells sorted from blood. The rearrangement joins TRBV20-1 to TRBJ1-2, with 9 bases that match TRBD1. The CDR3 loop is CSAKPGQGHGYTF. For the CDR3, the DNA is TGCAGTGCGAAACCGGGACAGGGACATGGCTACACCTTC.